The 8 T cell receptor beta chains given below trace back to one sample, sequenced in a study of control samples from healthy donors and cancer patients. The repertoire was sequenced with immunoSEQ multiplex PCR; TCRdb's copy has only in-frame clones and lacks some. The sample lists about 47,000 clones; 75% to 85% were seen once. Sample: blood. These receptors originate from a man between 65 and 79 years old in good health.

V gene TRBV5-4 combines with J gene TRBJ1-6; D perhaps matches TRBD1 (5 bases). There are 13 residues in the CDR3. V was clipped by 3 bases and J by 8 bases, with 9 bases between them. The germline gives CDR1 SGHNT, CDR2 YYREEE (reference sequence). The CDR3 is CASSSKGDSPLHF. DNA for the CDR3: TGTGCCAGCAGCTCGAAAGGGGATTCACCCCTCCACTTT.

The rearrangement uses TRBV24-1 and TRBJ2-5; TRBD2 aligns across 14 bases. The ends lost 6 bases at V and 4 bases at J; junction bases unmatched: 9. This CDR3 spans 17 amino acids. Germline-derived CDR1 and CDR2 are KGHDR and SFDVKD. The CDR3 is CATSSGLAGGLGETQYF. CDR3 in DNA: TGTGCCACCAGTTCCGGACTAGCGGGAGGATTAGGAGAGACCCAGTACTTC.

This clone was seen a few times. The J gene is TRBJ1-1, the V gene TRBV29-1; D unclear. The ends were cut back, 7 bases at V and 0 bases at J, with 12 bases in the middle. Germline loops: CDR1 SQVTM, CDR2 ANQGSEA. The CDR3 extends over 13 amino acids. CDR3 DNA sequence: TGCAGCGCACGGGGAGAAATGAACACTGAAGCTTTCTTT. Residues: CSARGEMNTEAFF.

This sequence joins TRBV7-2 and TRBJ2-3, with 12 positions matching TRBD2. V lost 5 bases, J lost 4 bases, and 10 bases stayed unmatched. The CDR3 length is 17 residues. Germline-derived CDR1 and CDR2 are SGHTA and FQGNSA. The CDR3 region has the DNA TGTGCCAGCAGCCGCCGAGGACTAGCGGGGTTAGCAGATACGCAGTATTTT. It is translated as CASSRRGLAGLADTQYF.

The rearrangement uses TRBV28 and TRBJ2-4, with D hard to call. The V and J ends lost 5 bases and 7 bases respectively, with 12 bases between them. There are 13 residues in the CDR3. Germline V gene sequence: CDR1 MDHEN, CDR2 SYDVKM. In DNA form, the CDR3 reads TGTGCCAGCAGTGGGCCCCTCGGGAACATTCAGTACTTC. Protein product: CASSGPLGNIQYF.

The J gene is TRBJ2-3, the V gene TRBV5-6; no firm D call. Trimming pared 1 base from V and 0 bases from J, leaving 15 bases between. CDR3 length: 17 amino acids. CDR1 is SGHDT and CDR2 is YYEEEE in the germline V gene. In nucleotides, the CDR3 is TGTGCCAGCAGCTTGAAGGTAGCCCAAGCTAGCACAGATACGCAGTATTTT. Translating gives CASSLKVAQASTDTQYF. Full variable domain (outside the CDR3, taken from reference TRBV5-6 and TRBJ2-3): DAGVTQSPTHLIKTRGQQVTLRCSPKSGHDTVSWYQQALGQGPQFIFQYYEEEERQRGNFPDRFSGHQFPNYSSELNVNALLLGDSALYLCASSLKVAQASTDTQYFGPGTRLTVL.

The chain employs TRBV30 and TRBJ2-3; D remains unclear. The length of the CDR3 is 12 residues. Trimming pared 2 bases from V and 1 base from J, leaving 4 bases between. Germline-derived CDR1 and CDR2 are GTSNPN and SVGIG (reference sequence). Written as DNA, the CDR3 is TGTGCCTGGAGTCGGGGCACAGATACGCAGTATTTT. It translates to CAWSRGTDTQYF.

The CDR3 region has the DNA TGCGCCAGCAGCCTGGACAGGGGGATCACAGATACGCAGTATTTT. The encoded protein is CASSLDRGITDTQYF. The rearrangement uses TRBV5-1 and TRBJ2-3, with 10 nucleotides matching TRBD1. Germline CDR1 and CDR2: SGHRS and YFSETQ. This CDR3 comprises 15 residues. Losses at the gene ends were 4 bases for V and 2 bases for J; bases not matched to a gene: 4.